The 27 T cell receptor beta chains below come from one sample, sequenced in a study of spatial heterogeneity in lung cancer. Documented time point: sample taken at primary tumor resection. TCRs were sequenced from unsorted whole RNA of tumor, nontumor lung or PBMC. TCRdb re-analysed the 5' RACE reads in MiXCR, keeping a single row per CDR3 protein. The table lists about 5,000 distinct CDR3 sequences, about 17% of them singletons. The sequencing here drew on normal lung tissue next to the tumor, taken at surgery. The source of these receptors is a male donor with early-stage non-small cell lung cancer.

In regard to this clonotype: In a library made to pick up alpha chains, this beta chain is a stray read with a size that means little. The chain combines TRBV20-1 with TRBJ2-7; 8 nucleotides match TRBD1. The CDR3 loop spans 15 amino acids. V dropped 3 bases and J dropped 4; count of bases not matched to a gene: 11. Germline values: CDR1 DFQATT, CDR2 SNEGSKA (reference sequence). The CDR3 DNA is TGCAGTGCTAGGGGATCCCGACAGGGGCCTTACGAGCAGTACTTC. The encoded protein is CSARGSRQGPYEQYF.

Points on this clonotype: This beta chain slipped into a library made for alpha chains as a stray read, so its size is not meaningful. The chain recombines TRBV29-1 with TRBJ2-1, with a possible D match to TRBD1 (5 bases). Germline assignment: CDR1 SQVTM and CDR2 ANQGSEA. The CDR3 loop spans 14 amino acids. Written as DNA, the CDR3 is TGCACCCATCTGGGGCAGGGTTCCTACAATGAGCAGTTCTTC. The encoded protein is CTHLGQGSYNEQFF.

In this sample, this clonotype turned up many times. Little can be read into the size of this beta chain, an off-target read in a library designed for alpha chains. The V gene is TRBV7-2, the J gene TRBJ2-2; D gene uncertain. Trimming shortened V by 5 bases and J by 6 bases, and 19 bases separated the two germline ends. This CDR3 contains 16 residues. Looked up from germline, CDR1 is SGHTA and CDR2 is FQGNSA. CDR3 nucleotides: TGTGCCAGCAGCCCCCCTTTAACTGGTGTTCCCGGGGAGCTGTTTTTT. It codes for CASSPPLTGVPGELFF.

For this clonotype: Within a library made for alpha chains, this beta chain is off target, and its count is uninformative. The chain employs TRBV5-6 and TRBJ2-3, with 7 bases fitting TRBD2. CDR1 SGHDT and CDR2 YYEEEE come from the germline V gene. With V trimmed by 2 bases and J by 0 bases, 6 bases remained unmatched. The CDR3 is made up of 16 amino acids. CDR3 DNA sequence: TGTGCCAGCAGCTTTTCACTAGCGCCGAGCACAGATACGCAGTATTTT. It specifies CASSFSLAPSTDTQYF.

This clonotype is labeled medium-sized. The library was designed around alpha chains, so this beta chain is a stray read whose abundance carries little weight. The chain carries TRBV5-1 and TRBJ2-5; D is perhaps TRBD2 (5 bases). Germline assignment: CDR1 SGHRS and CDR2 YFSETQ. The CDR3 is made up of 16 amino acids. Trimming pared 0 bases from V and 5 bases from J, leaving 17 bases between. For the CDR3, the DNA is TGCGCCAGCAGCTTGGCCGAGGGCGCGGGCTTTGAGACCCAGTACTTC. Its translation is CASSLAEGAGFETQYF.

This clonotype was detected ten times or more. This beta chain came through as a stray read in a library set up for alpha chains, and its size says little. This sequence joins TRBV7-7 and TRBJ2-5; 7 nucleotides align to TRBD1. The germline gives CDR1 SSHAT, CDR2 FNYEAQ (reference sequence). V lost 3 bases and J lost 1; bases outside the gene matches: 2. The CDR3 has 14 amino acids. The CDR3 bases are TGTGCCAGCAGCTTCGGGACAGCCCAAGAGACCCAGTACTTC. It specifies CASSFGTAQETQYF.

Only one count was recorded for this clonotype. A library made for alpha chains picked up this beta chain off target, so its size means little. The chain combines TRBV7-2 with TRBJ1-1; D gene unclear. Looked up from germline, CDR1 is SGHTA and CDR2 is FQGNSA. Trimming took 3 bases from V and 4 from J, leaving 12 bases between them. The CDR3 is 14 residues long. The CDR3 region is CASSLEGSSTEAFF. The CDR3 DNA reads as TGTGCCAGCAGCTTGGAGGGCAGTAGCACTGAAGCTTTCTTT.

The table lists this clonotype with a few counts. This beta chain was picked up by a library intended for alpha chains and is off target, so its count carries little meaning. The V gene is TRBV7-2, the J gene TRBJ1-3; D unresolved. The V end lost 4 bases, the J end lost 7 bases, and 11 bases lay between the germline ends. CDR3 length equals 13 residues. Germline CDR1 SGHTA, CDR2 FQGNSA. The CDR3 DNA reads TGTGCCAGCAGCTCCGGCTGGCGGAACACCATATATTTT. It encodes CASSSGWRNTIYF.

This clonotype is labeled medium-sized (0.01 to 0.1%). Little can be read into the size of this beta chain, an off-target read in a library designed for alpha chains. The rearrangement uses TRBV11-2 and TRBJ2-2; TRBD2 aligns across 10 bases. Germline CDR1 SGHAT, CDR2 FQNNGV. After removal of 5 bases from V and 1 base from J, the junction contained 4 bases not matched to a gene. The CDR3 is 16 residues long. The CDR3 here is CASSLGLAENTGELFF. The CDR3 DNA sequence: TGTGCCAGCAGCCTAGGACTAGCGGAGAACACCGGGGAGCTGTTTTTT.

A note on this clonotype: The library was prepared for alpha chains; this beta chain is a stray read, so its frequency means little. This chain joins TRBV20-1 and TRBJ2-3; D gene unclear. Germline V gene data show CDR1 as DFQATT and CDR2 as SNEGSKA (reference sequence). This CDR3 is built from 11 residues. The germline V and J ends were trimmed by 3 bases and 4 bases, with 5 bases remaining between them. The DNA of the CDR3 is TGCAGTGCTAGGGCCCCAGATACGCAGTATTTT. It encodes CSARAPDTQYF.

This clonotype was observed many times. As an off-target read in a library built for alpha chains, this beta chain has a frequency of little significance. V is TRBV20-1 and J is TRBJ1-6; 8 bases agree with TRBD1. The germline gives CDR1 DFQATT, CDR2 SNEGSKA (reference sequence). V shed 3 bases, J shed 9 bases, and the junction held 4 bases outside the gene matches. This CDR3 contains 13 residues. CDR3 loop: CSARDRASSPLHF. The CDR3 DNA sequence: TGCAGTGCTAGGGACAGGGCAAGTTCACCCCTCCACTTT.

By share, this clonotype counts as large. This beta chain came through as a stray read in a library set up for alpha chains, and its size says little. The genes are TRBV25-1 and TRBJ1-2; possibly TRBD1 for D (5 bases). V lost 5 bases, J lost 2 bases, and 9 bases lay in between. The CDR3 contains 13 residues. The germline gives CDR1 MGHDK, CDR2 SYGVNS. The CDR3 region is CASSPGTNYGYTF. The CDR3 DNA reads TGTGCCAGCAGTCCAGGGACCAACTATGGCTACACCTTC.

As concerns this clonotype: This beta chain is an unintended read in a library built for alpha chains; its size means little. J is TRBJ2-2 and V is TRBV7-9; D gene ambiguous. The CDR3 is 14 residues long. Trimming removed 5 bases from V and 0 bases from J, with 7 bases in between. Germline CDR1 reads SEHNR; CDR2 reads FQNEAQ (reference sequence). The CDR3 is CASSKGPNTGELFF. The CDR3 DNA reads as TGTGCCAGCAGCAAAGGTCCGAACACCGGGGAGCTGTTTTTT.

This clonotype is deemed medium-sized. The library was designed around alpha chains, so this beta chain is a stray read whose abundance carries little weight. The chain recombines TRBV20-1 with TRBJ2-1; D may be TRBD2 (5 bases). This CDR3 contains 12 residues. From germline, CDR1 is DFQATT and CDR2 SNEGSKA (reference sequence). Trimming pared 6 bases from V and 6 bases from J, leaving 12 bases between. This CDR3 reads CSALILANEQFF. The CDR3 DNA reads TGCAGTGCCCTGATCCTAGCCAATGAGCAGTTCTTC.

Notes on this clonotype: This beta chain is an unintended read in a library built for alpha chains; its size means little. The rearrangement uses TRBV24-1 and TRBJ2-5, with D possibly TRBD1 on 5 matching bases. Trimming removed 4 bases at V and 0 bases at J, with 14 bases between. The CDR3 totals 16 residues. CDR1 is KGHDR and CDR2 is SFDVKD in the germline V gene. The CDR3 region is CATSDRHSGYQETQYF. The CDR3 DNA is TGTGCCACCAGTGACCGTCATTCAGGGTACCAAGAGACCCAGTACTTC.

This clonotype was seen at least ten times. In a library made to pick up alpha chains, this beta chain is a stray read with a size that means little. The chain joins TRBV19 to TRBJ1-5; TRBD1 aligns across 10 bases. Trimming at V came to 7 bases and at J to 6 bases, leaving 15 bases not matched to a gene. Germline V gene data show CDR1 as LNHDA and CDR2 as SQIVND (reference sequence). This CDR3 contains 17 residues. This CDR3 is CASNSGTGDKGAQPQHF. In DNA, the CDR3 is TGTGCCAGTAACTCCGGGACAGGGGATAAAGGAGCTCAGCCCCAGCATTTT. The whole variable domain, remainder taken from reference TRBV19 and TRBJ1-5, is DGGITQSPKYLFRKEGQNVTLSCEQNLNHDAMYWYRQDPGQGLRLIYYSQIVNDFQKGDIAEGYSVSREKKESFPLTVTSAQKNPTAFYLCASNSGTGDKGAQPQHFGDGTRLSIL.

This clonotype was found a few times. This beta chain is a stray sequence in a library constructed for alpha chains; its clone size is not meaningful. This rearrangement joins TRBV7-6 to TRBJ2-7; the D gene is possibly TRBD1 (6 bases). There are 14 residues in the CDR3. V was cut by 1 base and J by 3 bases, with 10 bases left in between. CDR1 and CDR2 from the germline V gene are SGHVS and FNYEAQ. CDR3 in amino acids: CASSLGQVNYEQYF. CDR3 in DNA: TGTGCCAGCAGCTTAGGACAGGTCAACTACGAGCAGTACTTC.

This clonotype is medium-sized (0.01 to 0.1%) within its sample. Found in a library prepared for alpha chains, this beta chain is an off-target read, and its abundance has little meaning. The chain joins TRBV20-1 to TRBJ1-1; D ambiguous. The CDR3 length is 13 residues. The V gene's germline CDR1 is DFQATT and CDR2 SNEGSKA (reference sequence). Deletions cut 3 bases from V and 1 base from J, with 9 bases between. The chain's CDR3 is CSASPGTNTEAFF. The CDR3 bases are TGCAGTGCTAGCCCGGGAACGAACACTGAAGCTTTCTTT.

Judged by abundance, this clonotype is medium-sized. Within a library made for alpha chains, this beta chain is off target, and its count is uninformative. This chain uses TRBV2 with TRBJ2-2, with D possibly matching TRBD1 (5 bases). The CDR3 is 14 amino acids. Deletions cut 6 bases from V and 4 bases from J, with 12 bases between. Germline values: CDR1 SNHLY, CDR2 FYNNEI. The CDR3 nucleotides read TGTGCCAGCAGCTGGCAGGGTGGCACCGGGGAGCTGTTTTTT. It is translated as CASSWQGGTGELFF.

This clonotype was recorded many times. This beta chain turned up in a library designed for alpha chains; as an off-target read, its abundance says little. V is TRBV6-6 and J is TRBJ1-2, with 7 positions matching TRBD1. Germline CDR1 is MNHNY and CDR2 is SVGAGI (reference sequence). V was pared by 10 bases and J by 4 bases, with 3 bases of the junction left unmatched. The CDR3 has 11 residues. The CDR3 DNA is TGTGCCACCAGACAGGGCTATGGCTACACCTTC. Translating gives CATRQGYGYTF.

This clonotype occurred once. A library made for alpha chains picked up this beta chain off target, so its size means little. The genes are TRBV7-9 and TRBJ1-1; D remains unclear. Trimming shortened V by 1 base and J by 4 bases, and 1 base separated the two germline ends. The CDR3 sequence is 11 residues long. From germline, CDR1 is SEHNR and CDR2 FQNEAQ (reference sequence). CDR3 in amino acids: CASSLVTEAFF. In DNA, the CDR3 is TGTGCCAGCAGCTTAGTCACTGAAGCTTTCTTT.

With respect to this clonotype: This beta chain is an unintended read in a library built for alpha chains; its size means little. The chain employs TRBV6-1 and TRBJ2-2; TRBD2 might be the D (5 bases). CDR3 length: 15 residues. V lost 4 bases to trimming and J lost 4 bases, with 13 bases between them. Germline V lookup: CDR1 MNHNS, CDR2 SASEGT. The CDR3 DNA reads as TGTGCCAGCAGTGTAGGGTCGGCGGGCACCGGGGAGCTGTTTTTT. Its translation is CASSVGSAGTGELFF.

This clonotype counts as medium-sized (0.01 to 0.1%). The germline gene is not matched at one end of the junction; a read error may be the cause. For a library built for alpha chains, this beta chain is a stray read; little rests on its size. The chain links TRBV5-1 to TRBJ2-1; D gene unclear. The CDR3 consists of 15 residues. CDR1 and CDR2 from the germline V gene are SGHRS and YFSETQ. This CDR3 is CASSLLPSSYNEKFF. DNA of the CDR3: TGCGCCAGCAGCCTTCTCCCCAGCTCCTACAATGAGAAGTTCTTC.

Ten or more counts support this clonotype. This beta chain is a stray sequence in a library constructed for alpha chains; its clone size is not meaningful. The chain joins TRBV29-1 to TRBJ2-7, with a tentative D call TRBD2 (5 bases). Germline loops: CDR1 SQVTM, CDR2 ANQGSEA. This CDR3 comprises 12 residues. V lost 0 bases to trimming and J lost 9 bases, with 12 bases between them. CDR3 amino acids: CSVEEGGEGQYF. CDR3 DNA: TGCAGCGTTGAAGAAGGAGGAGAGGGGCAGTACTTC.

This clonotype was seen ten or more times. Found in a library prepared for alpha chains, this beta chain is an off-target read, and its abundance has little meaning. The chain links TRBV24-1 to TRBJ2-3; 13 bases fit TRBD2. J gave up 5 bases and V 3 bases, and 7 bases lay outside the gene matches. Germline V CDR1 and CDR2: KGHDR, SFDVKD. The CDR3 totals 17 residues. The CDR3 region has the DNA TGTGCCACCAGTGATCCTGGACTAGCGGGAGTACGAGATACGCAGTATTTT. It yields the protein CATSDPGLAGVRDTQYF.

Within the sample, this clonotype is medium-sized (0.01 to 0.1%). This beta chain appears as a stray read in a library generated for alpha chains; its size is not informative. The chain uses TRBV29-1 and TRBJ1-5; TRBD1 agrees at 9 bases. Germline V gives CDR1 SQVTM, CDR2 ANQGSEA. V lost 7 bases and J lost 5; bases outside the gene matches: 12. The CDR3 is 15 amino acids. CDR3 protein: CSATTGGSAYQPQHF. CDR3 in DNA: TGCAGCGCAACTACAGGGGGCTCGGCCTATCAGCCCCAGCATTTT. The entire variable domain, with the rest obtained from reference TRBV29-1 and TRBJ1-5, is as follows: SAVISQKPSRDICQRGTSLTIQCQVDSQVTMMFWYRQQPGQSLTLIATANQGSEATYESGFVIDKFPISRPNLTFSTLTVSNMSPEDSSIYLCSATTGGSAYQPQHFGDGTRLSIL.

In the case of this clonotype: The library was prepared for alpha chains; this beta chain is a stray read, so its frequency means little. The chain has TRBV6-6 and TRBJ1-5; 7 bases are shared with TRBD1. The germline gives CDR1 MNHNY, CDR2 SVGAGI (reference sequence). V lost 5 bases to trimming and J lost 3 bases; unmatched junction nucleotides: 4. This CDR3 has 14 residues. The CDR3 DNA reads as TGTGCCAGCAGTGGACAGGTCGACAATCAGCCCCAGCATTTT. Translating gives CASSGQVDNQPQHF.